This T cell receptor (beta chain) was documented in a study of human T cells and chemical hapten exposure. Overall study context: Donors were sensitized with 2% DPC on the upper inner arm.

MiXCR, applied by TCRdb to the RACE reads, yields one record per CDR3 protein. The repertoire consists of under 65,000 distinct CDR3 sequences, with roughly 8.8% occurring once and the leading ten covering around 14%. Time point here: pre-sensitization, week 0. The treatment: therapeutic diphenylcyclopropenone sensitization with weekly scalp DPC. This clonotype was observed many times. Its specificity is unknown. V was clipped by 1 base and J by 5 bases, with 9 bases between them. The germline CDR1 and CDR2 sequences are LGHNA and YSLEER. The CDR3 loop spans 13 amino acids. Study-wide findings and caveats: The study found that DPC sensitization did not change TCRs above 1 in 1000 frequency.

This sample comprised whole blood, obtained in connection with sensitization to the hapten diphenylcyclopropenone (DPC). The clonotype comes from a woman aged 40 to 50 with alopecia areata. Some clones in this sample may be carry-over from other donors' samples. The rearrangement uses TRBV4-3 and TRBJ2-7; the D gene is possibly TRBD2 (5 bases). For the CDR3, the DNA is TGCGCCAGCAGCCAAGTACGGGGAAACGAGCAGTACTTC. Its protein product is CASSQVRGNEQYF.